The sequence of this TCR beta chain was determined in a study of cytomegalovirus exposure and HLA in healthy donors. Study background: Earlier, about 179 million T cells were analyzed, and fewer than 120 million unique TCR beta sequences were found among them. General study findings and limits: Researchers had no immune exposure information except CMV serostatus available.

Primers for the PCR totalled 60 Vbeta and 13 Jbeta. The protocol was immunoSEQ multiplex PCR, while the TCRdb copy is restricted to in-frame clones and leaves out a portion. Of around 170,000 clones in the sample, less than 90% were seen once. With regard to this clone: Its specificity is unknown.

The CDR3 has 12 amino acids. Germline CDR1 and CDR2: LNHDA and SQIVND (reference sequence). Between the trimmed V and J ends, which lost 5 bases and 5 bases, there was a span of 9 bases. The chain combines TRBV19 with TRBJ2-5; the D is unclear. The source is a boy aged 2-9 years in good health and CMV-seronegative. The sequencing sample was made of PBMCs. The CDR3 loop reads CASSEQAETQYF. The CDR3 DNA is TGTGCCAGTAGTGAGCAGGCGGAGACCCAGTACTTC.